This passage covers 25 T cell receptor beta chains from one sample sequenced in a study of cytomegalovirus exposure and HLA in healthy donors. The study ran its PCR with 60 Vbeta and 13 Jbeta primers. Only in-frame clones appear in the TCRdb table, and some are missing; sequencing was by immunoSEQ multiplex PCR. Among some 190,000 clones, roughly 85% were seen once, and the ten largest hold 1%. Sequencing used PBMCs. The receptors were sampled from a boy under 10 years old in good health and CMV-seronegative.

The V gene is TRBV7-2, the J gene TRBJ2-5; 8 bases match TRBD2. This CDR3 has 13 residues. With 0 bases clipped from V and 13 bases from J, the junction kept 7 bases outside the gene matches. Germline-derived CDR1 and CDR2 are SGHTA and FQGNSA. CDR3 sequence (DNA): TGTGCCAGCAGCTTAGCGACTGGGACTAGTCCGTACTTC. Amino acids: CASSLATGTSPYF.

This clone was recorded only once. The chain joins TRBV28 to TRBJ2-1, with TRBD2 matching 7 bases. Per the germline V gene, CDR1 is MDHEN and CDR2 is SYDVKM. The CDR3 extends over 14 amino acids. J lost 4 bases, V lost 4 bases, and 4 bases had no gene match. In nucleotides, the CDR3 is TGTGCCAGCAGTTCCCTAGCGGTATACAATGAGCAGTTCTTC. It yields the protein CASSSLAVYNEQFF.

The chain joins TRBV30 to TRBJ2-3; D is possibly TRBD2 (7 bases). CDR1 GTSNPN and CDR2 SVGIG come from the germline V gene (reference sequence). The CDR3 length is 16 residues. Trimming took 3 bases from V and 2 from J, leaving 18 bases between them. For the CDR3, the DNA is TGTGCCTGGAGCTCAGGGGCTAGCGGAATCACAGATACGCAGTATTTT. It yields the protein CAWSSGASGITDTQYF.

The rearrangement links TRBV13 to TRBJ2-5; maybe TRBD1 (5 bases). The germline CDR1 and CDR2 sequences are PRHDT and FYEKMQ (reference sequence). The CDR3 spans 12 residues. Trimming shortened V by 5 bases and J by 3 bases, and 7 bases separated the two germline ends. This CDR3 is CASSGAKETQYF. In nucleotides, the CDR3 is TGTGCCAGCAGCGGGGCCAAAGAGACCCAGTACTTC.

The J gene is TRBJ1-3, the V gene TRBV7-9; D is unresolved. The CDR3 contains 14 residues. V gave up 4 bases and J gave up 0 bases, with 7 bases separating them. Germline-derived CDR1 and CDR2 are SEHNR and FQNEAQ (reference sequence). The DNA for the CDR3 is TGTGCCAGCAGCTGGGCCCGCTCTGGAAACACCATATATTTT. It yields the protein CASSWARSGNTIYF.

The chain combines TRBV18 with TRBJ2-4; D is possibly TRBD1 (7 bases). CDR3 size: 15 residues. The germline gives CDR1 KGHSH, CDR2 LQKENI. The ends were cut back, 3 bases at V and 3 bases at J, with 12 bases in the middle. CDR3 nucleotide sequence: TGTGCCAGCTCACCCCTTCAGGGGGGCAAAAACATTCAGTACTTC. Translation: CASSPLQGGKNIQYF.

V is TRBV10-3 and J is TRBJ2-1; possibly TRBD2 for D (6 bases). The germline V gene encodes CDR1 ENHRY and CDR2 SYGVKD. CDR3 length: 14 residues. V shed 2 bases and J shed 10 bases, with 15 bases lying between them. CDR3 in amino acids: CAISEPRLVEEQFF. The CDR3 DNA is TGTGCCATCAGTGAGCCGCGACTAGTGGAGGAGCAGTTCTTC.

The chain is built from TRBV21-1 and TRBJ2-7; the table's D call TRBD1 went unverified against the DNA. TRBV21-1 is labeled a pseudogene. The CDR3 is 14 amino acids. The CDR3 here is CSGQRQKLPYEQYV. CDR3 DNA: TGTTCGGGTCAAAGACAGAAGCTACCCTACGAGCAGTACGTC.

This chain uses TRBV10-3 with TRBJ1-2, with TRBD1 as a possible D gene (6 bases). The CDR3 is 16 amino acids. CDR1 and CDR2 (germline): ENHRY, SYGVKD. Trimming removed 2 bases at V and 0 bases at J, with 13 bases between. As DNA, the CDR3 is TGTGCCATCAGTGAGCTTACGGACAGCCCTAACTATGGCTACACCTTC. Its protein is CAISELTDSPNYGYTF.

This clone occurred once. As DNA, the CDR3 is TGCGCCAGCAGCTTCGGCGGGGGCACAGATACGCAGTATTTT. It codes for CASSFGGGTDTQYF. The chain joins TRBV5-1 to TRBJ2-3; D perhaps matches TRBD2 (6 bases). The CDR3 totals 14 residues. Trimming shortened V by 2 bases and J by 1 base, and 8 bases separated the two germline ends. In germline, CDR1 is SGHRS, CDR2 YFSETQ.

The count of this clone is one. This chain links TRBV4-2 with TRBJ1-2; D unclear. Looked up from germline, CDR1 is LGHNA and CDR2 is YNFKEQ. The CDR3 covers 14 residues. V was trimmed by 2 bases and J by 8 bases, leaving 15 bases between them. The DNA of the CDR3 is TGTGCCAGCAGCCAAAACGGCGGGGTAGAGGGCTACACCTTC. Protein: CASSQNGGVEGYTF.

The rearrangement joins TRBV5-1 to TRBJ2-2; TRBD1 might be the D (6 bases). The CDR3 length is 17 residues. The germline gives CDR1 SGHRS, CDR2 YFSETQ. V dropped 5 bases and J dropped 6 bases, with 23 bases sitting between them. This CDR3 is CASRITGTVPFAGELFF. The CDR3 DNA reads as TGCGCCAGCAGAATTACAGGGACCGTCCCTTTCGCCGGGGAGCTGTTTTTT. The complete variable domain, with remaining parts taken from reference TRBV5-1 and TRBJ2-2, reads KAGVTQTPRYLIKTRGQQVTLSCSPISGHRSVSWYQQTPGQGLQFLFEYFSETQRNKGNFPGRFSGRQFSNSRSEMNVSTLELGDSALYLCASRITGTVPFAGELFFGEGSRLTVL.

This clone was found once. J is TRBJ2-5 and V is TRBV28; TRBD1 matches at 8 bases. Germline CDR1 MDHEN, CDR2 SYDVKM. With V trimmed by 6 bases and J by 5 bases, 8 bases remained unmatched. The CDR3 length is 14 residues. This CDR3 reads CASRSQGDGETQYF. The CDR3 DNA follows: TGTGCCAGCAGGTCACAGGGGGACGGGGAGACCCAGTACTTC.

The chain employs TRBV5-1 and TRBJ2-3; 11 bases agree with TRBD2. Germline loops: CDR1 SGHRS, CDR2 YFSETQ. The junction had 3 bases not matched to a gene; V was cut back by 0 bases and J by 3 bases. The CDR3 totals 16 residues. CDR3 amino acids: CASSLVAGGPTDTQYF. As DNA, the CDR3 is TGCGCCAGCAGCTTGGTAGCGGGGGGGCCGACAGATACGCAGTATTTT.

The gene calls are TRBV28 and TRBJ1-1; TRBD1 might be the D (6 bases). V was cut by 3 bases and J by 1 base, with 15 bases left in between. This CDR3 is built from 16 residues. Germline V lookup: CDR1 MDHEN, CDR2 SYDVKM. The DNA for the CDR3 is TGTGCCAGCAGTTTCCTATGGGGGGGCCAGAACACTGAAGCTTTCTTT. Amino acid sequence: CASSFLWGGQNTEAFF. Full variable domain (remainder filled in from reference TRBV28 and TRBJ1-1): DVKVTQSSRYLVKRTGEKVFLECVQDMDHENMFWYRQDPGLGLRLIYFSYDVKMKEKGDIPEGYSVSREKKERFSLILESASTNQTSMYLCASSFLWGGQNTEAFFGQGTRLTVV.

V usage is TRBV7-2 and J usage is TRBJ1-3; a weak D match, TRBD1 (5 bases). This CDR3 has 14 amino acids. V lost 8 bases and J 0 bases, leaving 11 bases between the germline ends. CDR1 is SGHTA and CDR2 is FQGNSA in the germline V gene. The CDR3 region has the DNA TGTGCCAGCGGAGCGGGGGTCTCTGGAAACACCATATATTTT. This encodes CASGAGVSGNTIYF.

The CDR3 here is CASNPGGGPYEQYF. The CDR3 DNA is TGTGCCAGTAACCCGGGAGGGGGGCCCTACGAGCAGTACTTC. This chain links TRBV30 with TRBJ2-7; TRBD2 matches 8 bases. CDR3 length: 14 amino acids. The V segment lost 8 bases and the J segment 2 bases; nucleotides outside the gene matches: 11. Per the germline V gene, CDR1 is GTSNPN and CDR2 is SVGIG (reference sequence).

V usage is TRBV5-1 and J usage is TRBJ2-3, with D tentatively TRBD1 (5 bases). Germline values: CDR1 SGHRS, CDR2 YFSETQ. The CDR3 sequence is 13 residues long. The ends were cut back, 3 bases at V and 0 bases at J, with 5 bases in the middle. CDR3 coding DNA: TGCGCCAGCAGCTCAGGGAGCACAGATACGCAGTATTTT. This gives the protein CASSSGSTDTQYF.

The chain uses TRBV6-5 and TRBJ2-5; D not certain. Germline V gives CDR1 MNHEY, CDR2 SVGAGI. The V gene lost 5 bases and the J gene lost 2 bases, with 3 bases spanning the gap. The CDR3 is 11 residues long. CDR3 DNA sequence: TGTGCCAGCAGTCAACAAGAGACCCAGTACTTC. It codes for CASSQQETQYF.

CDR3 loop: CASRAGVPSYNEQFF. As DNA, the CDR3 is TGTGCCAGCAGGGCAGGGGTGCCCTCCTACAATGAGCAGTTCTTC. This chain connects TRBV6-5 to TRBJ2-1, with D tentatively TRBD1 (6 bases). This CDR3 contains 15 residues. Trimming stripped 6 bases from V and 0 bases from J, with 12 bases between. Germline CDR1 and CDR2: MNHEY and SVGAGI.

This clone was observed once. The chain joins TRBV30 to TRBJ1-1; perhaps TRBD1 as D (6 bases). Germline values: CDR1 GTSNPN, CDR2 SVGIG (reference sequence). CDR3 length: 11 amino acids. Trimming took 3 bases from V and 6 from J, leaving 8 bases between them. The CDR3 loop reads CAWRQGPEAFF. In DNA form, the CDR3 reads TGTGCCTGGAGACAGGGCCCTGAAGCTTTCTTT.

The chain is built from TRBV19 and TRBJ1-5, with D tentatively TRBD1 (5 bases). The length of the CDR3 is 15 residues. Trimming shortened V by 10 bases and J by 1 base, and 17 bases separated the two germline ends. Germline V gene sequence: CDR1 LNHDA, CDR2 SQIVND (reference sequence). The CDR3, as DNA: TGTGCCACCTTGGCGGTCGGGGGGAGCAATCAGCCCCAGCATTTT. Translating it yields CATLAVGGSNQPQHF.

This clone came up once. Other nucleotide sequences from this sample produce the same CDR3. V gene TRBV28 combines with J gene TRBJ1-2; no definite D call. Germline-derived CDR1 and CDR2 are MDHEN and SYDVKM. V lost 2 bases and J 8 bases, leaving 9 bases between the germline ends. The CDR3 spans 12 residues. CDR3 region: CASSLDLGGYTF. CDR3 sequence (DNA): TGTGCCAGCAGTTTAGACCTCGGGGGCTACACCTTC.

The gene calls are TRBV25-1 and TRBJ2-1; D gene uncertain. CDR1 is MGHDK, CDR2 SYGVNS, per germline. The germline V and J ends were trimmed by 5 bases and 7 bases, with 6 bases remaining between them. The CDR3 has 11 residues. The CDR3 sequence: CASSPGNEQFF. The CDR3 DNA sequence: TGTGCCAGCAGTCCAGGAAATGAGCAGTTCTTC.

The chain links TRBV10-3 to TRBJ2-7; no clear D gene. Looked up from germline, CDR1 is ENHRY and CDR2 is SYGVKD. The CDR3 runs 13 residues. V dropped 4 bases and J dropped 2 bases, with 9 bases sitting between them. CDR3 in amino acids: CAISGRPTYEQYF. The CDR3 nucleotides are TGTGCCATCAGTGGGCGGCCCACCTACGAGCAGTACTTC.